What follows are 25 T cell receptor beta chains derived from one specimen sequenced in a study of OX40 agonist ivuxolimab in advanced cancers. This table comes from immunoSEQ multiplex PCR, and its TCRdb copy is limited to in-frame clones, with some not included. The sample carries about 53,000 clones, 75% to 85% recorded once. The sequencing here drew on CD4+ or CD8+ T cells sorted from blood, taken in a trial of the OX40 agonist ivuxolimab. The receptors come from an adult with an advanced solid tumor such as melanoma, head and neck, liver or kidney cancer.

The gene calls are TRBV30 and TRBJ1-5; D gene unclear. This CDR3 contains 14 residues. V lost 0 bases, J lost 1 base, and 7 bases lay in between. Germline V CDR1 and CDR2: GTSNPN, SVGIG (reference sequence). CDR3: CAWSVGLSNQPQHF. DNA for the CDR3: TGTGCCTGGAGTGTCGGTCTCAGCAATCAGCCCCAGCATTTT.

This clone was found a few times. V gene TRBV28 combines with J gene TRBJ2-2, with 10 bases aligning to TRBD1. Trimming took 3 bases from V and 5 from J; bases not matched to a gene: 3. The CDR3 consists of 15 residues. Germline-derived CDR1 and CDR2 are MDHEN and SYDVKM. CDR3 DNA sequence: TGTGCCAGCAGTTTGAGGACAGGGGGTACCGGGGAGCTGTTTTTT. Translation gives CASSLRTGGTGELFF.

This clone has a handful of counts. This chain links TRBV25-1 with TRBJ2-5, with a tentative D call TRBD1 (5 bases). Trimming left V 8 bases short and J 1 base short, with 11 bases between. This CDR3 is built from 13 residues. CDR1 is MGHDK and CDR2 is SYGVNS in the germline V gene. The DNA for the CDR3 is TGTGCCAGCCGGCTGCAGGGCCAAGAGACCCAGTACTTC. Translation gives CASRLQGQETQYF.

This clone turned up a few times. This chain joins TRBV30 and TRBJ2-1; a possible D gene is TRBD2 (5 bases). The germline gives CDR1 GTSNPN, CDR2 SVGIG (reference sequence). The V gene lost 2 bases and the J gene lost 4 bases, with 12 bases spanning the gap. The CDR3 spans 14 residues. As DNA, the CDR3 is TGTGCCTGGAGTACCGGGGTCGCATACAATGAGCAGTTCTTC. Its protein is CAWSTGVAYNEQFF.

The rearrangement uses TRBV18 and TRBJ1-1, with TRBD1 as a possible D gene (6 bases). The CDR3 runs 15 residues. V was clipped by 6 bases and J by 0 bases, with 14 bases between them. The V gene's germline CDR1 is KGHSH and CDR2 LQKENI. CDR3: CASSQGGLMNTEAFF. Written as DNA, the CDR3 is TGTGCCAGCTCCCAAGGGGGATTGATGAACACTGAAGCTTTCTTT.

V usage is TRBV11-1 and J usage is TRBJ2-7; 9 bases fit TRBD1. Trimming cost V 3 bases and J 3 bases; bases outside gene matches: 6. The CDR3 covers 15 residues. The germline V gene encodes CDR1 SGHAT and CDR2 FQDESV (reference sequence). CDR3 region: CASSFLSTGGYEQYF. The CDR3, as DNA: TGTGCCAGCAGCTTCCTCTCGACAGGGGGCTACGAGCAGTACTTC.

This rearrangement joins TRBV5-4 to TRBJ2-1, with 12 bases aligning to TRBD2. V lost 0 bases to trimming and J lost 8 bases; unmatched junction nucleotides: 9. CDR3 length equals 17 residues. Germline-derived CDR1 and CDR2 are SGHNT and YYREEE (reference sequence). The CDR3 DNA reads TGTGCCAGCAGCTTGGAGGCTAGCGGGAGGGGGTCGGATGAGCAGTTCTTC. Its translation is CASSLEASGRGSDEQFF. Complete variable domain (other parts from reference TRBV5-4 and TRBJ2-1): ETGVTQSPTHLIKTRGQQVTLRCSSQSGHNTVSWYQQALGQGPQFIFQYYREEENGRGNFPPRFSGLQFPNYSSELNVNALELDDSALYLCASSLEASGRGSDEQFFGPGTRLTVL.

The V and J genes are TRBV7-9 and TRBJ2-7, with D possibly called TRBD1 or TRBD2 (5 bases each). This CDR3 has 14 amino acids. The V gene's germline CDR1 is SEHNR and CDR2 FQNEAQ (reference sequence). Trimming removed 2 bases from V and 3 bases from J, with 11 bases in between. The CDR3 protein is CASSLRDRYYEQYF. In nucleotides, the CDR3 is TGTGCCAGCAGCTTACGGGACCGTTACTACGAGCAGTACTTC.

V and J are TRBV28 and TRBJ2-3, with 16 positions matching TRBD2. The CDR3 runs 18 residues. V lost 7 bases and J lost 3; bases outside the gene matches: 10. CDR1 and CDR2 from the germline V gene are MDHEN and SYDVKM. The CDR3 coding sequence is TGTGCCAGCACTCGACCGGGACTAGCGGGAGGGCGAACAGATACGCAGTATTTT. This codes for CASTRPGLAGGRTDTQYF.

CDR3 in DNA: TGTGCCAGCAGTTTAAGTGGCAGGGTCTATGGCTACACCTTC. Translation gives CASSLSGRVYGYTF. V usage is TRBV27 and J usage is TRBJ1-2; D might be TRBD1 (5 bases). Trimming stripped 2 bases from V and 4 bases from J, with 11 bases between. The CDR3 length is 14 residues. Germline V lookup: CDR1 MNHEY, CDR2 SMNVEV (reference sequence).

The rearrangement uses TRBV11-3 and TRBJ2-7; the match to TRBD1 covers 8 bases. The CDR3 runs 15 residues. The germline gives CDR1 SGHNT, CDR2 YENEEA. Germline trimming cut 1 base from V and 4 bases from J; bases unmatched to any gene: 6. The chain's CDR3 is CASSLAAQGAYEQYF. In DNA form, the CDR3 reads TGTGCCAGCAGCTTAGCAGCCCAGGGGGCGTACGAGCAGTACTTC.

This chain uses TRBV5-4 with TRBJ2-1; no definite D call. V lost 0 bases, J lost 10 bases, and 5 bases lay in between. CDR3 length: 11 residues. Per the germline V gene, CDR1 is SGHNT and CDR2 is YYREEE (reference sequence). This CDR3 reads CASSLAREQFF. DNA of the CDR3: TGTGCCAGCAGCTTGGCGAGAGAGCAGTTCTTC.

This clone has only a few counts. The gene calls are TRBV2 and TRBJ2-2; D unclear. The germline V gene encodes CDR1 SNHLY and CDR2 FYNNEI. This CDR3 has 17 residues. V was shortened by 6 bases and J by 2 bases, with 19 bases between the two germline ends. The DNA for the CDR3 is TGTGCCAGCAGCTCCCTCCCGATGAGGAGTAACACCGGGGAGCTGTTTTTT. As protein: CASSSLPMRSNTGELFF. The variable domain in full, with the rest retrieved from reference TRBV2 and TRBJ2-2, is EPEVTQTPSHQVTQMGQEVILRCVPISNHLYFYWYRQILGQKVEFLVSFYNNEISEKSEIFDDQFSVERPDGSNFTLKIRSTKLEDSAMYFCASSSLPMRSNTGELFFGEGSRLTVL.

V usage is TRBV9 and J usage is TRBJ2-7, with D hard to call. The CDR3 sequence is 13 residues long. V lost 0 bases, J lost 6 bases, and 10 bases lay in between. Germline V gene lookup returns CDR1 SGDLS and CDR2 YYNGEE. The CDR3 sequence is CASSVGIGAEQYF. CDR3 DNA sequence: TGTGCCAGCAGCGTAGGGATCGGTGCCGAGCAGTACTTC. The full variable domain, rest sourced from reference TRBV9 and TRBJ2-7, is DSGVTQTPKHLITATGQRVTLRCSPRSGDLSVYWYQQSLDQGLQFLIQYYNGEERAKGNILERFSAQQFPDLHSELNLSSLELGDSALYFCASSVGIGAEQYFGPGTRLTVT.

J is TRBJ2-1 and V is TRBV5-1; the match to TRBD2 covers 8 bases. V was clipped by 4 bases and J by 0 bases; unmatched bases: 15. The germline CDR1 and CDR2 sequences are SGHRS and YFSETQ. This CDR3 has 19 residues. CDR3 in amino acids: CASSRRGTSGQSSYNEQFF. DNA for the CDR3: TGCGCCAGCAGCCGAAGGGGCACTAGCGGTCAAAGCTCCTACAATGAGCAGTTCTTC.

The chain recombines TRBV6-1 with TRBJ2-6; D remains unclear. The V gene lost 7 bases and the J gene lost 1 base, with 11 bases spanning the gap. The CDR3 totals 15 residues. From germline, CDR1 is MNHNS and CDR2 SASEGT. The CDR3 sequence is CASNMVVSGANVLTF. The CDR3 DNA is TGTGCCAGCAACATGGTCGTTTCTGGGGCCAACGTCCTGACTTTC.

The chain combines TRBV29-1 with TRBJ2-3; the D gene is possibly TRBD2 (6 bases). Trimming left V 6 bases short and J 4 bases short, with 11 bases between. Per germline, CDR1 SQVTM and CDR2 ANQGSEA. This CDR3 contains 12 residues. CDR3 loop: CSVQEGPDTQYF. The CDR3 bases are TGCAGCGTGCAGGAGGGGCCAGATACGCAGTATTTT.

This clone showed up just a few times. The chain employs TRBV5-1 and TRBJ1-2, with 9 bases matching TRBD1. V lost 7 bases to trimming and J lost 8 bases; unmatched junction nucleotides: 9. This CDR3 is built from 13 residues. Per germline, CDR1 SGHRS and CDR2 YFSETQ. This CDR3 is CASSRDRVEGYTF. The CDR3, as DNA: TGCGCCAGCTCTAGGGACAGGGTAGAAGGCTACACCTTC.

The chain recombines TRBV5-1 with TRBJ2-3, with D possibly matching TRBD2 (6 bases). Germline V gene sequence: CDR1 SGHRS, CDR2 YFSETQ. Between the trimmed V and J ends, which lost 0 bases and 1 base, there was a span of 12 bases. This CDR3 has 16 amino acids. For the CDR3, the DNA is TGCGCCAGCAGCTTGGCCTTGGGCGGGGGCACAGATACGCAGTATTTT. Encoded protein: CASSLALGGGTDTQYF.

The J gene is TRBJ2-7, the V gene TRBV5-4, with 12 bases matching TRBD2. Germline CDR1 and CDR2: SGHNT and YYREEE (reference sequence). V lost 2 bases to trimming and J lost 2 bases; unmatched junction nucleotides: 11. The CDR3 has 18 residues. DNA for the CDR3: TGTGCCAGCAGCTTCGGGACGACTAGCGGGAGATTGACCTACGAGCAGTACTTC. It is translated as CASSFGTTSGRLTYEQYF.

The gene calls are TRBV5-1 and TRBJ1-4; TRBD1 is a possible D gene (5 bases). CDR1 is SGHRS, CDR2 YFSETQ, per germline. This CDR3 is 15 amino acids long. Between the trimmed V and J ends, which lost 4 bases and 3 bases, there was a span of 13 bases. The CDR3 here is CASSPEGVPNEKLFF. For the CDR3, the DNA is TGCGCCAGCAGCCCGGAAGGGGTACCTAATGAAAAACTGTTTTTT.

This clone was counted once. The rearrangement links TRBV27 to TRBJ2-1; TRBD2 matches 11 bases. The CDR3 spans 15 residues. CDR1 MNHEY and CDR2 SMNVEV come from the germline V gene (reference sequence). The junction had 14 bases not matched to a gene; V was cut back by 7 bases and J by 12 bases. The DNA for the CDR3 is TGTGCCAGCACCCCGTTAGCGGGAGGGCCGGGGGGGCAGTTCTTC. Protein: CASTPLAGGPGGQFF.

The CDR3 loop reads CASSETPEGEAFF. The DNA of the CDR3 is TGTGCCAGCAGCGAGACACCCGAGGGTGAAGCTTTCTTT. This chain links TRBV9 with TRBJ1-1; D gene ambiguous. Trimming cost V 3 bases and J 7 bases, with 13 bases left between them. The CDR3 is made up of 13 amino acids. Looked up from germline, CDR1 is SGDLS and CDR2 is YYNGEE.

The rearrangement uses TRBV10-3 and TRBJ1-1; weak D call: TRBD1 (5 bases). The CDR3 has 16 residues. Deletions cut 3 bases from V and 5 bases from J, with 19 bases between. The germline V gene has CDR1 ENHRY and CDR2 SYGVKD. The CDR3 protein is CAISDKGTGERTEAFF. In DNA, the CDR3 is TGTGCCATCAGTGATAAAGGGACGGGAGAGAGGACTGAAGCTTTCTTT.

A few counts support this clone. The V gene is TRBV27, the J gene TRBJ2-5; a weak D match, TRBD2 (5 bases). The CDR3 loop spans 14 amino acids. Germline V CDR1 and CDR2: MNHEY, SMNVEV (reference sequence). V was shortened by 4 bases and J by 5 bases, with 14 bases between the two germline ends. DNA for the CDR3: TGTGCCAGCAGTTCCAGCCTAAGAGGGGAGACCCAGTACTTC. Its translation is CASSSSLRGETQYF.